A selection of T cell receptor beta chains follows, all from one sample in a study of neurological immune-mediated disorders. TCRdb re-analysed the 5' RACE reads in MiXCR, keeping a single row per CDR3 protein. The repertoire holds over 35,000 distinct CDR3 sequences, 3.5% to 4% seen once, with around 2% in the top ten. Source material: PBMCs. The source is a man aged 25 to 40 with multiple sclerosis. The CDR3 runs from the conserved cysteine through the conserved F or W. The order of the fields is D gene, V gene, J gene, clone size, CDR3 protein, CDR3 DNA. D genes are given only for firm matches. The size field reads once, few or many counts, or a class when the clone is expanded.

TRBD1	TRBV10-3	TRBJ1-1	many	CAIRQGPGTEAFF	TGTGCCATCCGACAGGGCCCGGGCACTGAAGCTTTCTTT
NA	TRBV5-6	TRBJ1-6	many	CASSFGSNLHF	TGTGCCAGCAGCTTTGGGAGTAACCTCCACTTT
NA	TRBV19	TRBJ2-3	many	CASRQGSTQYF	TGTGCCAGTAGGCAGGGTTCTACGCAGTATTTT
NA	TRBV7-9	TRBJ1-2	many	CASSGEGTTVHGYTF	TGTGCCAGCAGCGGCGAGGGCACCACGGTCCATGGCTACACCTTC
NA	TRBV7-9	TRBJ2-2	many	CASSFWSKTNTGELFF	TGTGCCAGCAGCTTCTGGTCGAAAACGAACACCGGGGAGCTGTTTTTT
TRBD1	TRBV20-1	TRBJ1-3	many	CSAWDSRNTIYF	TGCAGTGCTTGGGACAGCCGAAACACCATATATTTT
NA	TRBV15	TRBJ1-5	many	CATSRGRDYSNQPQHF	TGTGCCACCAGCAGAGGACGGGACTATAGCAATCAGCCCCAGCATTTT
TRBD1	TRBV25-1	TRBJ2-6	medium-sized	CASSLTTGDGANVLTF	TGTGCCAGCAGTCTGACAACAGGGGATGGGGCCAACGTCCTGACTTTC
NA	TRBV20-1	TRBJ1-5	many	CSARDPVLLQPQHF	TGCAGTGCTAGAGATCCGGTCTTACTTCAGCCCCAGCATTTT
TRBD1	TRBV15	TRBJ1-1	many	CATSRPLDRGGTEAFF	TGTGCCACCAGCAGACCCTTAGACAGGGGAGGTACTGAAGCTTTCTTT
NA	TRBV5-1	TRBJ2-5	many	CASSFYGSQETQYF	TGCGCCAGCAGCTTTTATGGCAGCCAAGAGACCCAGTACTTC
TRBD1	TRBV5-1	TRBJ2-2	many	CASEATGNKAGELFF	TGCGCCAGCGAAGCGACAGGGAATAAGGCCGGGGAGCTGTTTTTT
TRBD1	TRBV10-2	TRBJ1-2	many	CASSPRGDGYTF	TGCGCCAGCAGCCCCAGGGGGGATGGCTACACCTTC
NA	TRBV7-9	TRBJ2-7	few	CASTRGASAGRLYF	TGTGCCAGCACCCGGGGGGCTAGCGCAGGCCGGCTGTACTTC
TRBD1	TRBV5-5	TRBJ2-7	many	CASSLIGGPYEQYF	TGTGCCAGCAGCTTGATAGGGGGCCCCTACGAGCAGTACTTC
NA	TRBV20-1	TRBJ2-7	many	CSARDPSRPSYEQYF	TGCAGTGCTAGAGACCCTAGCCGACCGAGCTACGAGCAGTACTTC
NA	TRBV20-1	TRBJ2-7	medium-sized	CSALRVEISYEQYF	TGCAGTGCCCTAAGGGTAGAAATTAGTTACGAGCAGTACTTC
TRBD2	TRBV5-1	TRBJ2-6	many	CASSYGLAVHSGANVLTF	TGCGCCAGCAGCTATGGACTAGCGGTGCACTCTGGGGCCAACGTCCTGACTTTC
TRBD1	TRBV20-1	TRBJ1-1	many	CSARDIRQGNTEAFF	TGCAGTGCTAGAGATATAAGACAGGGAAACACTGAAGCTTTCTTT
TRBD1	TRBV20-1	TRBJ2-2	many	CSAAGTGGYFGELFF	TGCAGTGCGGCCGGGACAGGGGGTTATTTCGGGGAGCTGTTTTTT
NA	TRBV7-3	TRBJ2-3	many	CASSFGGTDTQYF	TGTGCCAGCAGCTTCGGGGGCACAGATACGCAGTATTTT
NA	TRBV20-1	TRBJ1-5	few	CSARGEGGSQPQHF	TGCAGTGCTAGGGGTGAGGGGGGCTCCCAGCCCCAGCATTTT
NA	TRBV7-2	TRBJ1-2	many	CASSLSRQTSNYGYTF	TGTGCCAGCAGCTTGTCACGACAGACCTCTAACTATGGCTACACCTTC
NA	TRBV5-1	TRBJ2-7	many	CASSFQGGEQYF	TGCGCCAGCAGCTTTCAGGGGGGCGAGCAGTACTTC
NA	TRBV6-6	TRBJ1-2	many	CASTPEAVTYGYTF	TGTGCCAGCACCCCCGAAGCAGTAACCTATGGCTACACCTTC
NA	TRBV29-1	TRBJ2-3	many	CSGDWGRGDTQYF	TGCAGCGGAGACTGGGGGCGGGGAGATACGCAGTATTTT
NA	TRBV7-2	TRBJ1-2	many	CASSLAGAPYGYTF	TGTGCCAGCAGCTTAGCAGGGGCCCCCTATGGCTACACCTTC
TRBD1	TRBV5-1	TRBJ1-3	many	CASSSDTGAGNTIYF	TGCGCCAGCAGCTCAGACACAGGGGCCGGAAACACCATATATTTT